A single sample is the source of the 24 T cell receptor beta chains below, sequenced in a study of T-cell memory formation after mild COVID-19. One entry per CDR3 protein results from TCRdb running MiXCR on the 5' RACE reads. The sample holds around 250,000 distinct CDR3 sequences; roughly 16% are singletons and the top ten take roughly 24%. The source material was PBMCs or a T cell subset sorted from them (not recorded which). The receptors were sampled from a young man who had mild COVID-19 (a few samples of this study predate the infection). Cell type and time point are not known.

Concerning this clonotype itself: Given a much more abundant clone one base away, this may be a read error. Since no conserved phenylalanine or tryptophan closes the CDR3, a read error is the likely cause. This sequence joins TRBV6-6 and TRBJ1-6; TRBD1 matches 8 bases. The ends lost 6 bases at V and 7 bases at J; junction bases unmatched: 8. The CDR3 totals 15 residues. Germline CDR1 reads MNHNY; CDR2 reads SVGAGI (reference sequence). CDR3 protein: CASSLGQVLNSPLHS. CDR3 DNA sequence: TGTGCCAGCAGCCTGGGACAGGTTCTCAATTCACCCCTCCACTCT.

This clonotype was found many times. This chain uses TRBV4-3 with TRBJ1-1; D not certain. CDR3 size: 14 residues. Germline lookup yields CDR1 LGHNA and CDR2 YSLEER. The ends were cut back, 1 base at V and 3 bases at J, with 9 bases in the middle. This CDR3 reads CASSQVGRDTEAFF. DNA for the CDR3: TGCGCCAGCAGCCAAGTGGGGAGGGACACTGAAGCTTTCTTT.

This clonotype showed up just a few times. This chain joins TRBV29-1 and TRBJ2-7; 8 bases map to TRBD1. The germline V gene encodes CDR1 SQVTM and CDR2 ANQGSEA. This CDR3 contains 13 residues. The J segment lost 2 bases and the V segment lost 2 bases, leaving 2 bases of the junction unmatched. The CDR3 coding sequence is TGCAGCGTTGAATACAGGGGGGCCTACGAGCAGTACTTC. Translation gives CSVEYRGAYEQYF.

This clonotype was seen more than once but under ten times. The rearrangement uses TRBV3-1 and TRBJ1-5; D is unresolved. The CDR3 contains 14 residues. Germline CDR1 and CDR2: LGHDT and YNNKEL (reference sequence). Trimming pared 1 base from V and 12 bases from J, leaving 16 bases between. In DNA, the CDR3 is TGTGCCAGCAGCCAAGTTGACAACCCGAGTAACCAGCATTTT. Translation gives CASSQVDNPSNQHF.

CDR3 in DNA: TGCGCCAGCAGCCATATGCGGGGAGGGACAGGGGTTGAAAAACTGTTTTTT. This sequence encodes CASSHMRGGTGVEKLFF. The V and J genes are TRBV4-1 and TRBJ1-4; 10 bases are shared with TRBD1. The CDR3 sequence is 17 residues long. Germline V gene lookup returns CDR1 MGHRA and CDR2 YSYEKL. V was pared by 3 bases and J by 7 bases, with 11 bases of the junction left unmatched.

The V gene is TRBV7-3, the J gene TRBJ2-3, with a weak D call TRBD1 (6 bases). The V end lost 7 bases, the J end lost 2 bases, and 16 bases lay between the germline ends. CDR1 and CDR2 (germline): SGHTA, FQGTGA. The CDR3 totals 15 residues. CDR3 in amino acids: CASTPGGGATDTQYF. In DNA, the CDR3 is TGTGCCAGCACCCCGGGTGGGGGCGCCACAGATACGCAGTATTTT.

This clonotype has only a few counts. The CDR3 protein is CATSRDGRGTRADTQYF. The DNA of the CDR3 is TGTGCCACCAGCAGAGATGGCCGGGGGACGAGGGCAGATACGCAGTATTTT. The chain employs TRBV15 and TRBJ2-3; a weak D match, TRBD2 (6 bases). Trimming left V 0 bases short and J 4 bases short, with 17 bases between. Germline V gene lookup returns CDR1 LNHNV and CDR2 YYDKDF (reference sequence). The CDR3 runs to 17 residues.

The table lists this clonotype with a few counts. The CDR3 is CASVRPNYGYTF. The DNA of the CDR3 is TGTGCCAGCGTCAGGCCTAACTATGGCTACACCTTC. The chain has TRBV7-3 and TRBJ1-2, with D unclear. V was pared by 8 bases and J by 0 bases, with 7 bases between. The CDR3 consists of 12 residues. Looked up from germline, CDR1 is SGHTA and CDR2 is FQGTGA.

The rearrangement uses TRBV5-6 and TRBJ2-2, with 7 positions matching TRBD1. V was clipped by 4 bases and J by 5 bases; unmatched bases: 8. Germline values: CDR1 SGHDT, CDR2 YYEEEE. CDR3 length equals 15 residues. The CDR3 DNA sequence: TGTGCCAGCAGCCAACGACAGGGAAGGACCGGGGAGCTGTTTTTT. Encoded protein: CASSQRQGRTGELFF.

This clonotype was seen only a few times. In DNA form, the CDR3 reads TGTGCCAGCAGCCTGGTGGGCAGAGCACACTATGGCTACACCTTC. Protein: CASSLVGRAHYGYTF. J is TRBJ1-2 and V is TRBV7-9; D gene unclear. The CDR3 has 15 residues. V lost 5 bases and J 3 bases, leaving 16 bases between the germline ends. The germline V gene encodes CDR1 SEHNR and CDR2 FQNEAQ (reference sequence).

This clonotype was counted only a few times. The V gene is TRBV7-2, the J gene TRBJ1-2, with a tentative D call TRBD1 (5 bases). The germline V gene has CDR1 SGHTA and CDR2 FQGNSA. The CDR3 sequence is 14 residues long. V was trimmed by 5 bases and J by 6 bases, leaving 16 bases between them. The CDR3 DNA reads as TGTGCCAGCAGCCCGCCGGGCAGGGTAAATGGCTACACCTTC. Translating gives CASSPPGRVNGYTF.

This clonotype was picked up a small number of times. This rearrangement joins TRBV7-2 to TRBJ1-2, with D unclear. V was trimmed by 4 bases and J by 1 base, leaving 4 bases between them. CDR3 length: 12 residues. Germline V gene lookup returns CDR1 SGHTA and CDR2 FQGNSA. The CDR3 region is CASSWGNYGYTF. CDR3 in DNA: TGTGCCAGCAGCTGGGGTAACTATGGCTACACCTTC.

The J gene is TRBJ2-5, the V gene TRBV12-5; 7 positions agree with TRBD1. CDR1 and CDR2 (germline): LGHNT, FRNRAP. This CDR3 has 16 amino acids. V was pared by 0 bases and J by 5 bases, with 9 bases of the junction left unmatched. The CDR3 loop is CASGLVLQGVGETQYF. As DNA, the CDR3 is TGTGCTAGTGGTTTGGTCCTTCAGGGGGTTGGGGAGACCCAGTACTTC.

This chain links TRBV4-2 with TRBJ1-1, with D maybe TRBD1 (5 bases). This CDR3 has 17 residues. Trimming left V 4 bases short and J 0 bases short, with 18 bases between. CDR1 is LGHNA, CDR2 YNFKEQ, per germline. This CDR3 reads CASSRIGEGSLNTEAFF. In DNA, the CDR3 is TGTGCCAGCAGCCGGATAGGTGAGGGGTCGCTGAACACTGAAGCTTTCTTT.

The chain uses TRBV7-3 and TRBJ2-2; 7 bases align to TRBD2. Trimming cost V 7 bases and J 0 bases; bases outside gene matches: 2. The CDR3 totals 14 residues. Looked up from germline, CDR1 is SGHTA and CDR2 is FQGTGA. The CDR3 DNA reads TGTGCCAGCAAGAGCGGGGCGAACACCGGGGAGCTGTTTTTT. Encoded protein: CASKSGANTGELFF.

This clonotype turned up a few times. J is TRBJ2-7 and V is TRBV2; 10 bases align to TRBD1. The length of the CDR3 is 15 residues. Looked up from germline, CDR1 is SNHLY and CDR2 is FYNNEI. V lost 1 base and J lost 0; bases outside the gene matches: 0. The CDR3 DNA is TGTGCCAGCAGTGAAGGGACAGGGGGCTCCTACGAGCAGTACTTC. It is translated as CASSEGTGGSYEQYF.

The chain employs TRBV4-3 and TRBJ1-1; D not certain. Trimming pared 4 bases from V and 2 bases from J, leaving 14 bases between. This CDR3 is built from 15 residues. Germline V gene sequence: CDR1 LGHNA, CDR2 YSLEER. The CDR3 reads CASSRSPGINTEAFF. CDR3 in DNA: TGCGCCAGCAGCCGGAGTCCGGGAATCAACACTGAAGCTTTCTTT.

The rearrangement links TRBV12-5 to TRBJ2-3, with a tentative D call TRBD2 (5 bases). Germline CDR1 reads LGHNT; CDR2 reads FRNRAP. The CDR3 has 16 residues. V shed 6 bases and J shed 2 bases, with 18 bases lying between them. The CDR3, as DNA: TGTGCTAGTGGCTTAGGACTGATCGAACTCACAGATACGCAGTATTTT. The encoded protein is CASGLGLIELTDTQYF.

The V and J genes are TRBV7-9 and TRBJ2-5; 8 nucleotides line up with TRBD1. The germline V gene has CDR1 SEHNR and CDR2 FQNEAQ (reference sequence). The V segment lost 3 bases and the J segment 1 base; nucleotides outside the gene matches: 1. The CDR3 totals 14 residues. CDR3 DNA: TGTGCCAGCAGCTTGACAGGGGCCCAAGAGACCCAGTACTTC. Protein sequence: CASSLTGAQETQYF.

The J gene is TRBJ2-3, the V gene TRBV7-6; a possible D gene is TRBD1 (5 bases). The CDR3 sequence is 13 residues long. The germline gives CDR1 SGHVS, CDR2 FNYEAQ. Trimming left V 5 bases short and J 4 bases short, with 10 bases between. CDR3 residues: CASSPDSADTQYF. The CDR3 coding sequence is TGTGCCAGCAGCCCCGACAGCGCAGATACGCAGTATTTT.

The chain uses TRBV20-1 and TRBJ2-5; D may be TRBD1 or TRBD2 (5 bases each). Germline lookup yields CDR1 DFQATT and CDR2 SNEGSKA (reference sequence). V lost 0 bases, J lost 4 bases, and 15 bases lay in between. The CDR3 spans 15 residues. This CDR3 reads CSARDPRAGRETQYF. For the CDR3, the DNA is TGCAGTGCTAGAGATCCGCGGGCAGGGAGAGAGACCCAGTACTTC.

The rearrangement joins TRBV7-2 to TRBJ2-1; D unclear. Germline CDR1 SGHTA, CDR2 FQGNSA. The V end was cut by 1 base, the J end by 12 bases, with 10 bases between. The CDR3 spans 12 residues. CDR3 coding DNA: TGTGCCAGCAGCTTAGTTCCTTCTGGGCAGTTCTTC. Translated: CASSLVPSGQFF. The whole variable domain, remainder taken from reference TRBV7-2 and TRBJ2-1, is GAGVSQSPSNKVTEKGKDVELRCDPISGHTALYWYRQSLGQGLEFLIYFQGNSAPDKSGLPSDRFSAERTGGSVSTLTIQRTQQEDSAVYLCASSLVPSGQFFGPGTRLTVL.

This clonotype turned up a few times. This chain connects TRBV11-2 to TRBJ2-7; tentative D call: TRBD1 (5 bases). V was shortened by 5 bases and J by 6 bases, with 17 bases between the two germline ends. Per the germline V gene, CDR1 is SGHAT and CDR2 is FQNNGV. The CDR3 length is 14 residues. The CDR3: CASSETVQTSEQYF. CDR3 DNA: TGTGCCAGCAGCGAGACAGTTCAGACGTCCGAGCAGTACTTC.

This clonotype was found many times. V and J are TRBV7-9 and TRBJ2-3; weak D call: TRBD1 (5 bases). Between the trimmed V and J ends, which lost 3 bases and 2 bases, there was a span of 12 bases. CDR1 and CDR2 (germline): SEHNR, FQNEAQ (reference sequence). The CDR3 has 15 amino acids. The CDR3 is CASSLAQGTTDTQYF. The CDR3 coding sequence is TGTGCCAGCAGCTTGGCCCAGGGTACCACAGATACGCAGTATTTT.